This is a list of T cell receptor beta chains from one sample in a study of T-cell reconstitution after alpha-beta-depleted transplantation in children. One entry per CDR3 protein results from TCRdb running MiXCR on the PCR reads. The sample contains about 980,000 distinct CDR3 sequences, about 29% of which appear only once. The sample in question was PBMCs, mostly from graft donor cells, obtained 360 days after TCRalphabeta/CD19-depleted stem cell transplant. The receptors were gathered from a boy in the first two years of life who had a stem cell transplant for SCID, so the T cells may come from the graft donor. Each CDR3 is given with its conserved first and last residue. Each record gives: J gene, clone size, V gene, D gene, CDR3 protein, CDR3 DNA. The D gene is left open where the match is weak. A clone size is listed for some rows: how often the clone was seen (once, few, many), or a class if it is expanded.

>TRBJ2-1|few|TRBV12-5|TRBD1
CASGLLLRDRVILEGNEQFF
TGTGCTAGTGGTCTACTTCTCCGGGACAGGGTTATATTGGAAGGCAATGAGCAGTTCTTC
>TRBJ2-1|NA|TRBV9|NA
CASSVIGQPSEQFF
TGTGCCAGCTCCGTTATCGGACAGCCGAGTGAGCAGTTCTTC
>TRBJ2-1|NA|TRBV19|NA
CASSIASAGGYNEQFF
TGTGCCAGTAGTATAGCCAGCGCTGGGGGCTACAATGAGCAGTTCTTC
>TRBJ1-4|few|TRBV20-1|NA
CSASTSTNEKLFF
TGCAGTGCTAGTACCTCAACTAATGAAAAACTGTTTTTT
>TRBJ1-1|NA|TRBV30|TRBD1
CAWDRALGTEAFF
TGTGCCTGGGACAGGGCCTTGGGTACTGAAGCTTTCTTT
>TRBJ2-7|few|TRBV15|NA
CATSSGIGEQYF
TGTGCCACCAGCAGCGGCATTGGGGAGCAGTACTTC
>TRBJ2-1|once|TRBV20-1|NA
CSAGGAHNEQFF
TGCAGTGCTGGGGGGGCGCACAATGAGCAGTTCTTC
>TRBJ2-1|few|TRBV25-1|TRBD2
CASSEYPSGGAYNEQFF
TGTGCCAGCAGTGAATATCCTAGCGGGGGGGCCTACAATGAGCAGTTCTTC
>TRBJ2-2|NA|TRBV20-1|TRBD1
CSARQGAVISGELFF
TGCAGTGCCAGACAGGGGGCCGTCATAAGCGGGGAGCTGTTTTTT
>TRBJ2-3|few|TRBV10-1|NA
CASSVGTTKGADTQYF
TGCGCCAGCAGTGTAGGGACCACCAAAGGAGCAGATACGCAGTATTTT
>TRBJ2-3|few|TRBV2|NA
CASSELSSTDTQYF
TGTGCCAGCAGTGAACTCTCTAGCACAGATACGCAGTATTTT
>TRBJ1-1|few|TRBV7-6|NA
CASSFSPDRNTEAFF
TGTGCCAGCAGCTTCTCCCCTGACAGGAACACTGAAGCTTTCTTT
>TRBJ2-7|many|TRBV7-9|NA
CASSLDLYEQYF
TGTGCCAGCAGCTTAGATCTCTACGAGCAGTACTTC
>TRBJ2-7|many|TRBV6-1|TRBD1
CASNRDRDYEQYF
TGTGCCAGCAACCGGGACAGGGACTACGAGCAGTACTTC
>TRBJ2-1|NA|TRBV6-2/TRBV6-3|TRBD2
CASRSGLAGGRDEQFF
TGTGCCAGCAGATCGGGACTAGCGGGGGGGCGAGATGAGCAGTTCTTC
>TRBJ2-2|NA|TRBV7-6|TRBD1
CASSHNRDRANTGELFF
TGTGCCAGCAGTCATAACCGGGACAGGGCGAACACCGGGGAGCTGTTTTTT
>TRBJ2-1|NA|TRBV4-1|TRBD2
CASSQERGGIYNEQFF
TGCGCCAGCAGCCAAGAGCGGGGGGGAATATACAATGAGCAGTTCTTC
>TRBJ2-3|few|TRBV20-1|NA
CSAPWAGPTDTQYF
TGCAGTGCTCCATGGGCGGGCCCCACAGATACGCAGTATTTT
>TRBJ2-2|NA|TRBV5-1|NA
CASRLWTGTNTGELFF
TGCGCCAGCCGTCTCTGGACCGGAACGAACACCGGGGAGCTGTTTTTT
>TRBJ2-2|NA|TRBV7-2|NA
CASSLGSTTGELFF
TGTGCCAGCAGCTTAGGGAGCACCACCGGGGAGCTGTTTTTT
>TRBJ2-5|NA|TRBV5-5|NA
CASSLGSGARRETQYF
TGTGCCAGCAGCTTGGGTTCCGGGGCGCGGAGAGAGACCCAGTACTTC
>TRBJ2-3|NA|TRBV12-3/TRBV12-4|TRBD2
CASNVAGGITDTQYF
TGTGCCAGCAACGTAGCGGGGGGTATAACAGATACGCAGTATTTT
>TRBJ2-7|few|TRBV20-1|NA
CSAGGTAYEQYF
TGCAGTGCTGGGGGGACAGCTTACGAGCAGTACTTC
>TRBJ1-1|many|TRBV5-1|NA
CASSSDLGGTEAFF
TGCGCCAGCAGCTCGGACCTGGGGGGCACTGAAGCTTTCTTT
>TRBJ2-7|NA|TRBV4-3|NA
CASSQEARGRSSYEQYF
TGCGCCAGCAGCCAAGAGGCTAGGGGCCGTAGCTCCTACGAGCAGTACTTC
>TRBJ2-1|NA|TRBV24-1|NA
CATSQSSVGSYNEQFF
TGTGCCACCAGCCAGTCTAGCGTAGGCTCCTACAATGAGCAGTTCTTC
>TRBJ1-6|once|TRBV7-8|NA
CASSSRLSDNSPLHF
TGTGCCAGCAGCTCGAGGCTAAGTGATAATTCACCCCTCCACTTT
>TRBJ1-2|NA|TRBV20-1|NA
CSATHGDGARNYGYTF
TGCAGTGCTACCCATGGGGACGGGGCGCGTAACTATGGCTACACCTTC
>TRBJ2-6|few|TRBV29-1|NA
CSGRGQQAGANVLTF
TGCAGCGGTAGGGGACAACAGGCTGGGGCCAACGTCCTGACTTTC
>TRBJ1-1|few|TRBV5-1|NA
CASTSLPGRINTEAFF
TGCGCCAGCACCTCACTCCCAGGGAGAATAAACACTGAAGCTTTCTTT
>TRBJ2-7|few|TRBV20-1|TRBD2
CSARVIAGVREQYF
TGCAGTGCTAGAGTAATAGCGGGGGTGAGGGAGCAGTACTTC
>TRBJ2-1|few|TRBV29-1|TRBD1
CSPRWDRVVLSNYNEQFF
TGCAGCCCGAGATGGGACAGGGTCGTCCTTAGTAACTACAATGAGCAGTTCTTC
>TRBJ2-7|few|TRBV27|TRBD1
CASRPSYRGGSYEQYF
TGTGCCAGCAGACCCTCTTACAGGGGTGGCTCCTACGAGCAGTACTTC
>TRBJ2-3|NA|TRBV29-1|NA
CSAPGGVTDTQYF
TGCAGCGCCCCGGGCGGGGTAACAGATACGCAGTATTTT
>TRBJ2-7|NA|TRBV7-3|NA
CASSPGTSGDRQYF
TGTGCCAGCAGCCCAGGGACAAGCGGGGACCGGCAGTACTTC